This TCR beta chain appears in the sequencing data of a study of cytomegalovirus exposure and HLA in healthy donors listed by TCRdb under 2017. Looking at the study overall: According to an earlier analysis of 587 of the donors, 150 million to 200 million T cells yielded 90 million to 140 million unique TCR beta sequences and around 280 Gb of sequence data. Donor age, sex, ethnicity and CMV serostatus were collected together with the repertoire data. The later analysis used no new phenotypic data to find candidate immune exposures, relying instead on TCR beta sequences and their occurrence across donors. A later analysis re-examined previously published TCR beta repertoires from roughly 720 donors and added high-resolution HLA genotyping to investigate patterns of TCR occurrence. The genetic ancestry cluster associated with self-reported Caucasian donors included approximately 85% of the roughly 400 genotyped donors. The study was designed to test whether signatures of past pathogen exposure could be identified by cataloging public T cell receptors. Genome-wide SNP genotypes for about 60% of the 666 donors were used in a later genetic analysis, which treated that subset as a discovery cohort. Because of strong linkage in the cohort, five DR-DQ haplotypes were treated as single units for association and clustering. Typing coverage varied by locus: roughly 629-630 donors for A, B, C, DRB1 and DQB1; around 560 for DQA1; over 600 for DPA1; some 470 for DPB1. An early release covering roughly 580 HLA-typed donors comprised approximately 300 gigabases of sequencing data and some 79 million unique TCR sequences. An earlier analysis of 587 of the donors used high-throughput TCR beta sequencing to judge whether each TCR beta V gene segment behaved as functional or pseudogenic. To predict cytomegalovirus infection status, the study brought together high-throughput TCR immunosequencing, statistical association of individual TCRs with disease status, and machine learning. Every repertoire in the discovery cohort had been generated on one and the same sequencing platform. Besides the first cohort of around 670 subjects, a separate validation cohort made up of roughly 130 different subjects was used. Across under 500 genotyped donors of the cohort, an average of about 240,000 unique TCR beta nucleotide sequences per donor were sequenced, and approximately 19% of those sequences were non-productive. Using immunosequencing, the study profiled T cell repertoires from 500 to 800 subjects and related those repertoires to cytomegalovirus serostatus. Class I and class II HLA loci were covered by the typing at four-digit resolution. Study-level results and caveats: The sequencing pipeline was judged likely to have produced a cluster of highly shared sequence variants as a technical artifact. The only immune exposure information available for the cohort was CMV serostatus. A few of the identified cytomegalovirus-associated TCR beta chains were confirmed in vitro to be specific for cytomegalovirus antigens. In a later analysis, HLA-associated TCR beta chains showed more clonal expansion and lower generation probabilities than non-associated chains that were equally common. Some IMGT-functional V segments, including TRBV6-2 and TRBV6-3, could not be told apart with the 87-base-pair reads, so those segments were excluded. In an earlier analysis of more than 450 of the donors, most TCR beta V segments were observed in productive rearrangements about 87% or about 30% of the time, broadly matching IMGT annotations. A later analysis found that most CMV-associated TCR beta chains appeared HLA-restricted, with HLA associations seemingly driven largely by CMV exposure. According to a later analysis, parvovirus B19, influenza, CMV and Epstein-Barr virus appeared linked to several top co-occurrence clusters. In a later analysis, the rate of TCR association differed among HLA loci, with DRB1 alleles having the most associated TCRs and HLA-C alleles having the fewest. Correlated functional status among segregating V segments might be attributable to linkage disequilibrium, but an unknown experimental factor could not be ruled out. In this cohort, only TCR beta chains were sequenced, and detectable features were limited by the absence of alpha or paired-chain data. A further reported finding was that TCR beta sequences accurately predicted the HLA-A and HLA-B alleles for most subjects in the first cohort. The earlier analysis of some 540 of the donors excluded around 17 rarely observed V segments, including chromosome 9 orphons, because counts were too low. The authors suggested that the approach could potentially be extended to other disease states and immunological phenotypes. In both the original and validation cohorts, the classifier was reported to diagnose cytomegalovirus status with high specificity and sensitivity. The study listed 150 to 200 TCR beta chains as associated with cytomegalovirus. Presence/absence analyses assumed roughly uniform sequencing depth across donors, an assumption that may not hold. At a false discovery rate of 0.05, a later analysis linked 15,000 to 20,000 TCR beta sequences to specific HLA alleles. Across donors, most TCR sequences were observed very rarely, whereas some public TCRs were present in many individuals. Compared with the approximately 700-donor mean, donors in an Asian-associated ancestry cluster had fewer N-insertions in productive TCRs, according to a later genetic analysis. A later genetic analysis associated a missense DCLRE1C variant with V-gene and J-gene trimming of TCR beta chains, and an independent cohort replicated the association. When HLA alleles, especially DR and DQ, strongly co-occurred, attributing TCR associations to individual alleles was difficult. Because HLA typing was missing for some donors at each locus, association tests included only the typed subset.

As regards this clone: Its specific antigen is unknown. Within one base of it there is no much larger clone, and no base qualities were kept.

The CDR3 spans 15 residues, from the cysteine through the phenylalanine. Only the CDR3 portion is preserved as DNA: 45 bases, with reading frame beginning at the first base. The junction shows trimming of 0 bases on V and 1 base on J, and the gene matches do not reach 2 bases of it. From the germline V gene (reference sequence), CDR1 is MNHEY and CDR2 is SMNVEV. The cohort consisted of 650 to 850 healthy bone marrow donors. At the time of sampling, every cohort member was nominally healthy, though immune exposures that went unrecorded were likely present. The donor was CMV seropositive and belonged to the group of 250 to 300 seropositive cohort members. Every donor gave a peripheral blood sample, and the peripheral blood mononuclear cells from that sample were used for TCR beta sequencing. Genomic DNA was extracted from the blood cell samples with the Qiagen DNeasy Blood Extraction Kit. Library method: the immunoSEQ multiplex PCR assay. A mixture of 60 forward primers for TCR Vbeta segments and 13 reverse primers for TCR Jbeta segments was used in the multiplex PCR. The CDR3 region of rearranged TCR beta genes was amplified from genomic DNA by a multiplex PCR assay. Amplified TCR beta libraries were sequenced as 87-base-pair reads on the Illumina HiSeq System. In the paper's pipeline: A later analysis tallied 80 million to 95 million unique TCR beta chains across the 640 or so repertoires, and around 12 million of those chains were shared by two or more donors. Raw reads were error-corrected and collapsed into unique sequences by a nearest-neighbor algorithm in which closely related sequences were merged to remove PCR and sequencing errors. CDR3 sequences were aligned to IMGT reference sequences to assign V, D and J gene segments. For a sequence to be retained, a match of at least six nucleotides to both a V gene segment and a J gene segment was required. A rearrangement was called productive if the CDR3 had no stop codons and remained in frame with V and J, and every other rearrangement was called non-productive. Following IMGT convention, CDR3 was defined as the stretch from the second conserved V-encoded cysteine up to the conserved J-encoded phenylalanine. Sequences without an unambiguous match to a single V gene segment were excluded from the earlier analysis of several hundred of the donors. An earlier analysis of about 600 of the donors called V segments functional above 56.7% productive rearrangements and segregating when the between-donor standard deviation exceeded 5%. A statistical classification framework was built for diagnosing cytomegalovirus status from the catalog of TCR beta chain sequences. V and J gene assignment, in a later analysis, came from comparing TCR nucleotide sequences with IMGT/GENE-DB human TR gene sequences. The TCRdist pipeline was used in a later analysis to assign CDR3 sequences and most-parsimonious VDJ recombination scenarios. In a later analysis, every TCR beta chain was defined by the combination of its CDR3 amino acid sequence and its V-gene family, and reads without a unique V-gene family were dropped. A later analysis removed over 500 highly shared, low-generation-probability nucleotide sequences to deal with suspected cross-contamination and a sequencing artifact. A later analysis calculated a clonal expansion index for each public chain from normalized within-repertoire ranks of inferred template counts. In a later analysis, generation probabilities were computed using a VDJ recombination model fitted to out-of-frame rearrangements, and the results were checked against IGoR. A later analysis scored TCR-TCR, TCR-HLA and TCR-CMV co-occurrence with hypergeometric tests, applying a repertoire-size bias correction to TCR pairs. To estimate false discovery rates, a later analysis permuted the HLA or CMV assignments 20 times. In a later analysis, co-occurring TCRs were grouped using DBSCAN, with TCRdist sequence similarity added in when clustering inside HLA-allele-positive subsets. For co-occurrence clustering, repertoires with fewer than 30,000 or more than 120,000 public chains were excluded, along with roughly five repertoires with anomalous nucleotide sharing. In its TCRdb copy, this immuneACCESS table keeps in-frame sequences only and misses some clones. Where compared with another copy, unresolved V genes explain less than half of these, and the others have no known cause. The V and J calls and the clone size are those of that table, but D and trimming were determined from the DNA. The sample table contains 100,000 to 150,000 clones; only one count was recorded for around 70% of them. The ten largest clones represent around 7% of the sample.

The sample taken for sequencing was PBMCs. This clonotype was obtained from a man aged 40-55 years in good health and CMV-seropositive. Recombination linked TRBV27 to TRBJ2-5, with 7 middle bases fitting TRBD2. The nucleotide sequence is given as TGTGCCAGCAGTTTATCAGCGGGACGCCAAGAGACCCAGTACTTC. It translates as CASSLSAGRQETQYF.